The 6 T cell receptor beta chains presented below share a single source sample, sequenced in a study of cytomegalovirus exposure and HLA in healthy donors. Primers included in the PCR were 60 Vbeta and 13 Jbeta primers. Clones were sequenced by immunoSEQ multiplex PCR, and TCRdb holds only the in-frame ones, with some missing. The sample lists some 130,000 clones, 74% seen once, with under 6.5% in the top ten. Material: PBMCs. The receptors come from a woman aged 50 to 65 in good health and CMV-seropositive.

The chain couples TRBV18 to TRBJ2-7, with D perhaps matching TRBD1 (5 bases). Germline CDR1 and CDR2: KGHSH and LQKENI. Trimming pared 2 bases from V and 2 bases from J, leaving 10 bases between. The CDR3 sequence is 14 residues long. CDR3 loop: CASSPTGLPYEQYF. The DNA of the CDR3 is TGTGCCAGCTCACCAACAGGTTTACCCTACGAGCAGTACTTC. Combining the CDR3 with reference TRBV18 and TRBJ2-7 gives the whole variable domain NAGVMQNPRHLVRRRGQEARLRCSPMKGHSHVYWYRQLPEEGLKFMVYLQKENIIDESGMPKERFSAEFPKEGPSILRIQQVVRGDSAAYFCASSPTGLPYEQYFGPGTRLTVT.

The chain uses TRBV5-4 and TRBJ1-2, with D possibly being TRBD1 (6 bases). Germline V lookup: CDR1 SGHNT, CDR2 YYREEE (reference sequence). Trimming cost V 4 bases and J 2 bases, with 18 bases left between them. The CDR3 sequence is 16 residues long. As DNA, the CDR3 is TGTGCCAGCAGCCCGGGGGGCGGGGACCCAAACTATGGCTACACCTTC. Encoded protein: CASSPGGGDPNYGYTF. The full variable domain, completed using reference TRBV5-4 and TRBJ1-2, is ETGVTQSPTHLIKTRGQQVTLRCSSQSGHNTVSWYQQALGQGPQFIFQYYREEENGRGNFPPRFSGLQFPNYSSELNVNALELDDSALYLCASSPGGGDPNYGYTFGSGTRLTVV.

A single count supports this clone. The chain carries TRBV18 and TRBJ1-6; D possibly corresponds to TRBD1 (6 bases). Trimming took 6 bases from V and 4 from J, leaving 13 bases between them. This CDR3 is 15 amino acids long. Germline V gene lookup returns CDR1 KGHSH and CDR2 LQKENI. This CDR3 reads CASSPGTSYNSPLHF. CDR3 nucleotides: TGTGCCAGCTCGCCCGGGACATCTTATAATTCACCCCTCCACTTT.

The V gene is TRBV7-2, the J gene TRBJ1-5, with a weak D call TRBD1 (5 bases). Trimming cost V 5 bases and J 0 bases, with 11 bases left between them. In germline, CDR1 is SGHTA, CDR2 FQGNSA. This CDR3 has 15 amino acids. The CDR3 nucleotides read TGTGCCAGCAGCCTACAGGTCTATAGCAATCAGCCCCAGCATTTT. As protein: CASSLQVYSNQPQHF.

The chain employs TRBV5-1 and TRBJ2-3; D possibly corresponds to TRBD1 (5 bases). Trimming took 8 bases from V and 4 from J, leaving 14 bases between them. Looked up from germline, CDR1 is SGHRS and CDR2 is YFSETQ. This CDR3 region has 13 residues. The CDR3 bases are TGCGCCAGTTTTCAGGGTGGTGCAGATACGCAGTATTTT. This gives the protein CASFQGGADTQYF.

CDR3 region: CASSLGQGRNSPLHF. The CDR3 DNA is TGTGCCAGCAGCTTAGGACAGGGAAGGAATTCACCCCTCCACTTT. This chain joins TRBV7-8 and TRBJ1-6; the match to TRBD1 covers 7 bases. This CDR3 region has 15 residues. Germline V gene sequence: CDR1 SGHVS, CDR2 FQNEAQ. Germline trimming cut 1 base from V and 7 bases from J; bases unmatched to any gene: 4.